This T cell receptor beta chain was captured by sequencing in a study of blood T cell repertoires in COVID-19. Assay: immunoSEQ multiplex PCR; the TCRdb copy retains only in-frame clones and omits some. The sample consists of 190,000 or so clones, 94% of them appearing once. The CDR3 sequence is 15 residues long. The junction had 6 bases not matched to a gene; V was cut back by 5 bases and J by 4 bases. Germline V lookup: CDR1 MNHEY, CDR2 SMNVEV (reference sequence). What was sequenced was peripheral blood. V and J are TRBV27 and TRBJ1-2; 11 bases are a match to TRBD1. The clonotype originates from a man aged 25-40 years with COVID-19, enrolled during active disease. The CDR3 DNA sequence: TGTGCCAGCAGTAAGGGACAGGGGGGTGCCTATGGCTACACCTTC. Protein sequence: CASSKGQGGAYGYTF.